What follows describes a single T cell receptor (beta chain). Produced via immunoSEQ multiplex PCR; TCRdb's table is partial and in-frame only. The sample records roughly 79,000 clones, over 90% being singletons. The sample originates from a study of technical replicates of blood from a few donors. The CDR3 is made up of 17 amino acids. The V segment lost 3 bases and the J segment 1 base; nucleotides outside the gene matches: 9. Per germline, CDR1 MGHDK and CDR2 SYGVNS. The receptor was derived from a human donor in good health. The gene calls are TRBV25-1 and TRBJ1-2; the match to TRBD1 covers 9 bases. Material: T cells isolated from PBMCs. For the CDR3, the DNA is TGTGCCAGCAGTGATTTGGCTGGGACAGGGTTTAACTATGGCTACACCTTC. Amino acids: CASSDLAGTGFNYGYTF.